This passage covers 27 T cell receptor beta chains from one sample sequenced in a study of response to subunit inactivated influenza vaccine. TCRdb independently ran MiXCR on the RT-PCR reads; one entry per CDR3 protein. There are roughly 500,000 distinct CDR3 sequences in the sample; 25% occur only once, and over 1.5% lies in the top ten. The sequences come from CD4+ T cells sorted from PBMCs, collected roughly 5 days after vaccination. The receptors shown here come from a man aged 50 to 60 who received an inactivated influenza vaccine.

CDR3 protein: CASSLEDRFNEKLFF. The CDR3 DNA sequence: TGTGCCAGCAGCTTAGAAGACAGGTTTAATGAAAAACTGTTTTTT. V is TRBV7-2 and J is TRBJ1-4, with D possibly being TRBD1 (6 bases). Germline V gene sequence: CDR1 SGHTA, CDR2 FQGNSA. Trimming cost V 1 base and J 4 bases, with 10 bases left between them. The CDR3 is 15 residues long.

The sample holds a few counts of this clonotype. This rearrangement joins TRBV15 to TRBJ2-1; D is uncertain. The CDR3 totals 15 residues. V gave up 0 bases and J gave up 7 bases, with 13 bases separating them. Germline V gives CDR1 LNHNV, CDR2 YYDKDF (reference sequence). The CDR3: CATSRDRDLGNEQFF. In nucleotides, the CDR3 is TGTGCCACCAGCAGAGATCGCGACCTAGGTAATGAGCAGTTCTTC.

The sample holds a few counts of this clonotype. The rearrangement links TRBV4-1 to TRBJ2-7; D call uncertain. The CDR3 loop spans 11 amino acids. Trimming removed 1 base at V and 6 bases at J, with 4 bases between. Germline CDR1 reads MGHRA; CDR2 reads YSYEKL. The CDR3 is CASSQGAEQYF. DNA for the CDR3: TGCGCCAGCAGCCAAGGAGCCGAGCAGTACTTC.

Written as DNA, the CDR3 is TGCAGTGCTAGAGTAATGGGGGGACAGGGCTTGAGCGAGCAGTACTTC. The encoded protein is CSARVMGGQGLSEQYF. The chain links TRBV20-1 to TRBJ2-7, with 9 nucleotides matching TRBD1. CDR1 and CDR2 (germline): DFQATT, SNEGSKA (reference sequence). The CDR3 has 16 amino acids. Trimming removed 1 base from V and 6 bases from J; junction bases left unmatched: 13.

This chain connects TRBV2 to TRBJ2-5, with D possibly matching TRBD2 (5 bases). Germline V CDR1 and CDR2: SNHLY, FYNNEI. V was shortened by 1 base and J by 2 bases, with 11 bases between the two germline ends. This CDR3 is built from 15 residues. CDR3 amino acids: CASSEGHGKQETQYF. As DNA, the CDR3 is TGTGCCAGCAGTGAAGGGCACGGGAAGCAAGAGACCCAGTACTTC. The full variable domain, in which reference TRBV2 and TRBJ2-5 provide the parts outside the CDR3, is EPEVTQTPSHQVTQMGQEVILRCVPISNHLYFYWYRQILGQKVEFLVSFYNNEISEKSEIFDDQFSVERPDGSNFTLKIRSTKLEDSAMYFCASSEGHGKQETQYFGPGTRLLVL.

This clonotype was seen only a few times. The chain is built from TRBV29-1 and TRBJ2-7, with TRBD1 as a possible D gene (6 bases). Germline V gene sequence: CDR1 SQVTM, CDR2 ANQGSEA. V was pared by 7 bases and J by 5 bases, with 15 bases between. This CDR3 has 12 amino acids. This CDR3 reads CSALRDMDEQYF. CDR3 DNA sequence: TGCAGCGCCCTCCGGGACATGGACGAGCAGTACTTC.

This clonotype was observed many times. V gene TRBV5-1 combines with J gene TRBJ2-7; the D gene is possibly TRBD1 (5 bases). The germline gives CDR1 SGHRS, CDR2 YFSETQ. CDR3 size: 15 residues. Trimming left V 1 base short and J 0 bases short, with 11 bases between. This CDR3 is CASSLRQGGSYEQYF. The CDR3 nucleotides read TGCGCCAGCAGCTTGAGGCAGGGTGGCTCCTACGAGCAGTACTTC. Full variable domain (missing parts from reference TRBV5-1 and TRBJ2-7): KAGVTQTPRYLIKTRGQQVTLSCSPISGHRSVSWYQQTPGQGLQFLFEYFSETQRNKGNFPGRFSGRQFSNSRSEMNVSTLELGDSALYLCASSLRQGGSYEQYFGPGTRLTVT.

This clonotype was detected only a few times. The chain has TRBV7-2 and TRBJ2-4; 7 bases map to TRBD1. The germline V gene encodes CDR1 SGHTA and CDR2 FQGNSA. V trimming: 3 bases; J trimming: 1 base; junction bases outside the gene matches: 3. This CDR3 is built from 15 residues. This CDR3 is CASSFDRVAKNIQYF. The CDR3, as DNA: TGTGCCAGCAGCTTCGACAGGGTGGCCAAAAACATTCAGTACTTC. The full variable domain, in which reference TRBV7-2 and TRBJ2-4 provide the parts outside the CDR3, is GAGVSQSPSNKVTEKGKDVELRCDPISGHTALYWYRQSLGQGLEFLIYFQGNSAPDKSGLPSDRFSAERTGGSVSTLTIQRTQQEDSAVYLCASSFDRVAKNIQYFGAGTRLSVL.

The V gene is TRBV7-2, the J gene TRBJ2-6, with 8 bases matching TRBD1. V dropped 6 bases and J dropped 2; count of bases not matched to a gene: 0. CDR3 size: 14 residues. Germline CDR1 and CDR2: SGHTA and FQGNSA. The CDR3 DNA is TGTGCCAGCAGGACAGGGGCTGGGGCCAACGTCCTGACTTTC. Its protein product is CASRTGAGANVLTF.

This chain uses TRBV5-1 with TRBJ2-1, with D possibly being TRBD2 (6 bases). Trimming cost V 0 bases and J 6 bases, with 10 bases left between them. Germline V CDR1 and CDR2: SGHRS, YFSETQ. This CDR3 region has 14 residues. CDR3 in DNA: TGCGCCAGCAGCTTGGCCTTCGGGAGCAATGAGCAGTTCTTC. The encoded protein is CASSLAFGSNEQFF.

The sample holds a few counts of this clonotype. The chain recombines TRBV10-3 with TRBJ2-3, with 11 bases fitting TRBD2. This CDR3 has 16 residues. Per the germline V gene, CDR1 is ENHRY and CDR2 is SYGVKD. Trimming took 0 bases from V and 7 from J; bases not matched to a gene: 6. The CDR3 loop reads CAISESPLAGGHTQYF. As DNA, the CDR3 is TGTGCCATCAGTGAGTCGCCTCTAGCGGGAGGACATACGCAGTATTTT.

V is TRBV9 and J is TRBJ2-3; the match to TRBD1 covers 7 bases. Germline V gene lookup returns CDR1 SGDLS and CDR2 YYNGEE. CDR3 length equals 15 residues. The trim removed 3 bases at V and 1 base at J, leaving 5 bases unmatched. In DNA form, the CDR3 reads TGTGCCAGCAGCGCGACAGGGCTCGGCACAGATACGCAGTATTTT. Translation: CASSATGLGTDTQYF.

This chain connects TRBV7-9 to TRBJ1-2, with D possibly matching TRBD1 (5 bases). Germline assignment: CDR1 SEHNR and CDR2 FQNEAQ (reference sequence). This CDR3 has 12 amino acids. V shed 3 bases and J shed 8 bases, with 10 bases lying between them. For the CDR3, the DNA is TGTGCCAGCAGCTTCCTACAGGAGGGCTACACCTTC. Amino acid sequence: CASSFLQEGYTF.

The chain is built from TRBV12-3 or TRBV12-4 and TRBJ1-3; a possible D gene is TRBD1 (5 bases). The germline V and J ends were trimmed by 3 bases and 0 bases, with 9 bases remaining between them. CDR3 length equals 15 residues. DNA of the CDR3: TGTGCCAGCAGTTTTGGGGCAGCCTCTGGAAACACCATATATTTT. This encodes CASSFGAASGNTIYF.

The V gene is TRBV7-2, the J gene TRBJ1-2; 10 positions match TRBD1. The V gene's germline CDR1 is SGHTA and CDR2 FQGNSA. V lost 5 bases and J lost 6; bases outside the gene matches: 9. The CDR3 sequence is 15 residues long. CDR3 DNA: TGTGCCAGCAGCCCCGACAGGGGGCGCACGGATGGCTACACCTTC. It yields the protein CASSPDRGRTDGYTF. Looking up the rest from reference TRBV7-2 and TRBJ1-2 gives the full variable domain: GAGVSQSPSNKVTEKGKDVELRCDPISGHTALYWYRQSLGQGLEFLIYFQGNSAPDKSGLPSDRFSAERTGGSVSTLTIQRTQQEDSAVYLCASSPDRGRTDGYTFGSGTRLTVV.

This clonotype was seen only a few times. The rearrangement uses TRBV20-1 and TRBJ1-3; tentative D call: TRBD1 (6 bases). Looked up from germline, CDR1 is DFQATT and CDR2 is SNEGSKA (reference sequence). CDR3 length: 14 residues. V lost 2 bases and J 0 bases, leaving 8 bases between the germline ends. The CDR3 sequence: CSARRDNSGNTIYF. For the CDR3, the DNA is TGCAGTGCTAGACGGGACAACTCTGGAAACACCATATATTTT.

For the CDR3, the DNA is TGCGCCAGCAGCATGCCCGACAGGGGCGAGCAGTACTTC. It specifies CASSMPDRGEQYF. The rearrangement joins TRBV5-1 to TRBJ2-7; 8 nucleotides line up with TRBD1. The CDR3 loop spans 13 amino acids. Germline loops: CDR1 SGHRS, CDR2 YFSETQ. The trim removed 4 bases at V and 6 bases at J, leaving 6 bases unmatched.

This clonotype was detected only a few times. The chain couples TRBV28 to TRBJ1-5, with TRBD1 as a possible D gene (6 bases). Trimming took off 7 bases at V and 2 bases at J, with 12 bases between the two ends. This CDR3 has 14 residues. Looked up from germline, CDR1 is MDHEN and CDR2 is SYDVKM. CDR3: CASKYRDGNQPQHF. The CDR3 DNA reads as TGTGCCAGCAAGTACAGGGATGGCAATCAGCCCCAGCATTTT.

The chain links TRBV9 to TRBJ1-2, with TRBD1 matching 9 bases. This CDR3 has 14 residues. Germline CDR1 reads SGDLS; CDR2 reads YYNGEE. V lost 3 bases to trimming and J lost 6 bases; unmatched junction nucleotides: 6. DNA of the CDR3: TGTGCCAGCAGCGGAGGGACAGGGTGGGATGGCTACACCTTC. It codes for CASSGGTGWDGYTF.

V usage is TRBV9 and J usage is TRBJ2-1; 10 bases fit TRBD2. The CDR3 covers 16 residues. Germline values: CDR1 SGDLS, CDR2 YYNGEE. V lost 0 bases and J lost 7; bases outside the gene matches: 7. CDR3 sequence (DNA): TGTGCCAGCAGCGTAGTGTTTTCTAGCGGGAGAAATGAGCAGTTCTTC. Protein sequence: CASSVVFSSGRNEQFF. Based on the CDR3 plus reference TRBV9 and TRBJ2-1, the full variable domain is DSGVTQTPKHLITATGQRVTLRCSPRSGDLSVYWYQQSLDQGLQFLIQYYNGEERAKGNILERFSAQQFPDLHSELNLSSLELGDSALYFCASSVVFSSGRNEQFFGPGTRLTVL.

This clonotype was recorded a few times. The genes are TRBV5-1 and TRBJ2-1, with 11 nucleotides matching TRBD2. The ends lost 4 bases at V and 7 bases at J; junction bases unmatched: 7. Looked up from germline, CDR1 is SGHRS and CDR2 is YFSETQ. This CDR3 is built from 15 residues. The CDR3 spells CASSGIAGGQNEQFF. In DNA, the CDR3 is TGCGCCAGCAGCGGAATAGCGGGGGGGCAGAATGAGCAGTTCTTC. Combining the CDR3 with reference TRBV5-1 and TRBJ2-1 gives the whole variable domain KAGVTQTPRYLIKTRGQQVTLSCSPISGHRSVSWYQQTPGQGLQFLFEYFSETQRNKGNFPGRFSGRQFSNSRSEMNVSTLELGDSALYLCASSGIAGGQNEQFFGPGTRLTVL.

V usage is TRBV4-2 and J usage is TRBJ1-4; possible D gene TRBD1, 5 bases. CDR3 length: 13 residues. Trimming took 4 bases from V and 10 from J, leaving 13 bases between them. From germline, CDR1 is LGHNA and CDR2 YNFKEQ. The CDR3 reads CASSPGREGKLFF. The CDR3 DNA sequence: TGTGCCAGCAGCCCCGGCAGGGAAGGAAAACTGTTTTTT.

This chain uses TRBV19 with TRBJ1-5, with unresolved D. This CDR3 is built from 18 residues. Germline V lookup: CDR1 LNHDA, CDR2 SQIVND (reference sequence). The ends were cut back, 4 bases at V and 0 bases at J, with 19 bases in the middle. CDR3 region: CASSTGLVQFFSNQPQHF. As DNA, the CDR3 is TGTGCCAGTAGTACCGGACTCGTTCAATTTTTTAGCAATCAGCCCCAGCATTTT.

The chain's CDR3 is CSASRDRGRYGYTF. CDR3 nucleotide sequence: TGCAGTGCTAGCCGGGACAGAGGTCGATATGGCTACACCTTC. J is TRBJ1-2 and V is TRBV20-1; 7 positions agree with TRBD1. The trim removed 3 bases at V and 5 bases at J, leaving 9 bases unmatched. The germline V gene has CDR1 DFQATT and CDR2 SNEGSKA (reference sequence). The CDR3 extends over 14 amino acids.

There are a few counts of this clonotype. This chain links TRBV15 with TRBJ1-2; D remains unclear. CDR3 size: 13 residues. From germline, CDR1 is LNHNV and CDR2 YYDKDF (reference sequence). Trimming cost V 0 bases and J 2 bases, with 4 bases left between them. The CDR3 protein is CATSRDGNYGYTF. CDR3 nucleotide sequence: TGTGCCACCAGCAGAGATGGGAACTATGGCTACACCTTC. The full variable domain, rest sourced from reference TRBV15 and TRBJ1-2, is DAMVIQNPRYQVTQFGKPVTLSCSQTLNHNVMYWYQQKSSQAPKLLFHYYDKDFNNEADTPDNFQSRRPNTSFCFLDIRSPGLGDTAMYLCATSRDGNYGYTFGSGTRLTVV.

V usage is TRBV10-3 and J usage is TRBJ2-1, with a tentative D call TRBD2 (5 bases). CDR3 length equals 19 residues. Germline CDR1 and CDR2: ENHRY and SYGVKD. Trimming cost V 2 bases and J 8 bases, with 28 bases left between them. The CDR3 DNA reads as TGTGCCATCAGTGAGACTGGTGTATGGAGCAAACCCCGGCGGGATGAGCAGTTCTTC. Its translation is CAISETGVWSKPRRDEQFF.

This clonotype was recorded a few times. The rearrangement joins TRBV20-1 to TRBJ1-1; no clear D. Germline lookup yields CDR1 DFQATT and CDR2 SNEGSKA (reference sequence). CDR3 size: 12 residues. Trimming removed 4 bases at V and 1 base at J, with 7 bases between. Here the CDR3 reads CSATPENTEAFF. CDR3 sequence (DNA): TGCAGTGCTACCCCTGAGAACACTGAAGCTTTCTTT.